This T cell receptor (beta chain) is from a study of blood T cell repertoires in COVID-19. Sequencing was performed with immunoSEQ multiplex PCR; in TCRdb, only in-frame clones are kept and a portion is missing. The sample includes about 200,000 clones, around 80% seen only once; the top ten take about 6.9%. The V gene's germline CDR1 is SEHNR and CDR2 FQNEAQ (reference sequence). The CDR3 consists of 17 residues. The J segment lost 0 bases and the V segment lost 5 bases, leaving 6 bases of the junction unmatched. The chain employs TRBV7-9 and TRBJ2-3; 12 bases match TRBD2. The sample was peripheral blood. The source is a human donor with acute or convalescent COVID-19. The donor label of this sample is uncertain. The CDR3 bases are TGTGCCAGCAGCCCCCGGACTAGCGGGGCGAGCACAGATACGCAGTATTTT. Its protein product is CASSPRTSGASTDTQYF.